The 14 T cell receptor beta chains below come from one sample, sequenced in a study of post-analysis software for immune sequencing data. These receptors' targets are unknown. Notes on the study in general: About 5 TRBV segments, including TRBV5-6, TRBV5-1 and TRBV20-1, were more frequent in patients than controls.

cDNA libraries for TCR beta contained unique molecular identifiers. A single record per CDR3 protein comes from TCRdb applying MiXCR to the PCR reads. The repertoire holds about 680,000 distinct CDR3 sequences, with 59% as singletons. The sample taken for sequencing was blood. The origin of the receptors is a girl aged 2 to 9 with multiple sclerosis.

V and J are TRBV20-1 and TRBJ1-1; D remains unclear. Per germline, CDR1 DFQATT and CDR2 SNEGSKA (reference sequence). The V and J ends lost 1 base and 3 bases respectively, with 9 bases between them. CDR3 length: 13 amino acids. The CDR3 sequence: CSARAGRYTEAFF. The DNA of the CDR3 is TGCAGTGCTAGAGCCGGCCGGTACACTGAAGCTTTCTTT.

This clonotype occurred once. This rearrangement joins TRBV20-1 to TRBJ2-1, with D perhaps matching TRBD1 (5 bases). Trimming removed 5 bases at V and 4 bases at J, with 15 bases between. This CDR3 region has 14 residues. Looked up from germline, CDR1 is DFQATT and CDR2 is SNEGSKA (reference sequence). The CDR3, as DNA: TGCAGTGCTGACCCTCCTCAGGGTTACAATGAGCAGTTCTTC. Translation: CSADPPQGYNEQFF.

The rearrangement uses TRBV6-5 and TRBJ1-1; TRBD1 agrees at 9 bases. The CDR3 extends over 13 amino acids. The germline V gene has CDR1 MNHEY and CDR2 SVGAGI. V lost 8 bases to trimming and J lost 0 bases; unmatched junction nucleotides: 1. CDR3 amino acids: CASGQGLNTEAFF. In DNA form, the CDR3 reads TGTGCCAGCGGACAGGGGCTGAACACTGAAGCTTTCTTT.

The genes are TRBV7-9 and TRBJ2-4; D might be TRBD2 (5 bases). Per germline, CDR1 SEHNR and CDR2 FQNEAQ (reference sequence). The CDR3 consists of 17 residues. With 2 bases removed from V and 15 bases from J, the gap between germline ends came to 29 bases. The CDR3 nucleotides read TGTGCCAGCAGCTTAACGGGAAGTCCTTTAGCCAAAATGCCTGGGTACTTC. It is translated as CASSLTGSPLAKMPGYF.

This rearrangement joins TRBV10-3 to TRBJ2-5; 12 positions match TRBD2. In germline, CDR1 is ENHRY, CDR2 SYGVKD. This CDR3 has 15 residues. Trimming took 4 bases from V and 1 from J; bases not matched to a gene: 1. In nucleotides, the CDR3 is TGTGCCATCAGTGGGACTAGCGGGACCCAAGAGACCCAGTACTTC. This codes for CAISGTSGTQETQYF.

The chain carries TRBV20-1 and TRBJ1-1, with 12 bases aligning to TRBD1. The CDR3 contains 15 residues. Unmatched junction bases numbered 6, after V lost 4 bases and J lost 3 bases. Per germline, CDR1 DFQATT and CDR2 SNEGSKA (reference sequence). As DNA, the CDR3 is TGCAGTGCTACCGGGGACAGGGGGCGGGACACTGAAGCTTTCTTT. It is translated as CSATGDRGRDTEAFF.

V and J are TRBV5-5 and TRBJ2-3; D might be TRBD1 (5 bases). Germline V gene data show CDR1 as SGHKS and CDR2 as YYEKEE (reference sequence). This CDR3 spans 14 amino acids. V was shortened by 5 bases and J by 2 bases, with 12 bases between the two germline ends. This CDR3 is CASRPDTNTDTQYF. The CDR3 coding sequence is TGTGCCAGCAGACCGGACACGAACACAGATACGCAGTATTTT.

In this sample, this clonotype turned up a few times. The J gene is TRBJ2-7, the V gene TRBV6-6, with 7 positions matching TRBD1. The V gene's germline CDR1 is MNHNY and CDR2 SVGAGI (reference sequence). There are 15 residues in the CDR3. Unmatched junction bases numbered 9, after V lost 4 bases and J lost 3 bases. The CDR3: CASSSPDRVGYEQYF. The CDR3, as DNA: TGTGCCAGCAGTTCCCCCGACAGGGTTGGCTACGAGCAGTACTTC.

CDR3 loop: CASSRALNTEAFF. Written as DNA, the CDR3 is TGCGCCAGCAGTCGGGCTCTGAACACTGAAGCTTTCTTT. V usage is TRBV5-1 and J usage is TRBJ1-1; no firm D call. The ends were cut back, 5 bases at V and 0 bases at J, with 8 bases in the middle. Germline CDR1 and CDR2: SGHRS and YFSETQ. This CDR3 region has 13 residues. Together with reference TRBV5-1 and TRBJ1-1, the CDR3 gives the full variable domain: KAGVTQTPRYLIKTRGQQVTLSCSPISGHRSVSWYQQTPGQGLQFLFEYFSETQRNKGNFPGRFSGRQFSNSRSEMNVSTLELGDSALYLCASSRALNTEAFFGQGTRLTVV.

This clonotype was counted a few times. CDR3 sequence: CASSPRTGGSTDTQYF. In nucleotides, the CDR3 is TGTGCCAGCAGTCCGAGGACAGGGGGTTCCACAGATACGCAGTATTTT. The chain joins TRBV12-3 or TRBV12-4 to TRBJ2-3; TRBD1 agrees at 10 bases. Germline trimming cut 5 bases from V and 2 bases from J; bases unmatched to any gene: 7. CDR3 length equals 16 residues.

V usage is TRBV11-2 and J usage is TRBJ2-1, with 8 bases aligning to TRBD1. The CDR3 is made up of 17 amino acids. Germline V gives CDR1 SGHAT, CDR2 FQNNGV. Trimming cost V 6 bases and J 5 bases; bases outside gene matches: 15. CDR3 DNA sequence: TGTGCCAGCAGTTCCCACCCGGGACAGGTCCGTCACAATGAGCAGTTCTTC. This codes for CASSSHPGQVRHNEQFF. The variable domain in full, with the rest retrieved from reference TRBV11-2 and TRBJ2-1, is EAGVAQSPRYKIIEKRQSVAFWCNPISGHATLYWYQQILGQGPKLLIQFQNNGVVDDSQLPKDRFSAERLKGVDSTLKIQPAKLEDSAVYLCASSSHPGQVRHNEQFFGPGTRLTVL.

The CDR3 loop is CASSLAVAGDQQYF. CDR3 DNA sequence: TGTGCCAGCAGCTTGGCGGTAGCGGGAGACCAGCAGTACTTC. This chain connects TRBV11-2 to TRBJ2-7; 9 bases agree with TRBD2. Per germline, CDR1 SGHAT and CDR2 FQNNGV. The ends lost 3 bases at V and 8 bases at J; junction bases unmatched: 8. The CDR3 has 14 residues.

The chain is built from TRBV7-3 and TRBJ2-1; the match to TRBD2 covers 9 bases. This CDR3 has 15 amino acids. The ends lost 5 bases at V and 7 bases at J; junction bases unmatched: 9. The V gene's germline CDR1 is SGHTA and CDR2 FQGTGA. The CDR3 protein is CASSPPASGKNEQFF. In nucleotides, the CDR3 is TGTGCCAGCAGCCCCCCGGCTAGCGGGAAAAATGAGCAGTTCTTC. The full variable domain, completed using reference TRBV7-3 and TRBJ2-1, is GAGVSQTPSNKVTEKGKYVELRCDPISGHTALYWYRQSLGQGPEFLIYFQGTGAADDSGLPNDRFFAVRPEGSVSTLKIQRTERGDSAVYLCASSPPASGKNEQFFGPGTRLTVL.

This clonotype was recorded a few times. The CDR3 reads CASSPRGLQETQYF. CDR3 DNA sequence: TGTGCCAGCAGCCCCAGAGGGCTCCAAGAGACCCAGTACTTC. The V and J genes are TRBV7-2 and TRBJ2-5; perhaps TRBD2 as D (5 bases). The CDR3 loop spans 14 amino acids. Germline loops: CDR1 SGHTA, CDR2 FQGNSA. The V end was cut by 5 bases, the J end by 1 base, with 11 bases between.